These T cell receptor beta chains were read from a single sample in a study of long-term antiretroviral therapy in people with HIV. Sequenced by immunoSEQ multiplex PCR; TCRdb stores in-frame clones only, minus some. Counted here are roughly 20,000 clones, under 90% occurring once; the ten biggest clones make up about 7%. The sample in question was unsorted PBMCs, obtained 1.8 years before starting antiretroviral therapy. These receptors all come from a woman in her 30s with HIV. The CDR3 runs from the conserved cysteine through the conserved F or W. The D gene is left open where the match is weak. A row's size may be missing; if present it is once, few, many or a size class.

D gene: NA
J gene: TRBJ2-5
V gene: TRBV9
clone size: NA
CDR3 protein: CASSVLGGLQETQYF
CDR3 DNA: TGTGCCAGCAGCGTATTGGGGGGGCTTCAAGAGACCCAGTACTTC

D gene: NA
J gene: TRBJ2-7
V gene: TRBV21-1
clone size: NA
CDR3 protein: CASQSLNEQYF
CDR3 DNA: TGTGCCAGCCAAAGCCTGAACGAGCAGTACTTC

D gene: NA
J gene: TRBJ2-1
V gene: TRBV6-5
clone size: NA
CDR3 protein: CASSHTEGDEQFF
CDR3 DNA: TGTGCCAGCAGTCACACGGAGGGGGATGAGCAGTTCTTC

D gene: TRBD2
J gene: TRBJ2-5
V gene: TRBV7-9
clone size: NA
CDR3 protein: CASSSARGVRETQYF
CDR3 DNA: TGTGCCAGCAGCTCCGCCCGGGGGGTACGAGAGACCCAGTACTTC

D gene: NA
J gene: TRBJ1-2
V gene: TRBV9
clone size: NA
CDR3 protein: CASSHNLYAINYGYTF
CDR3 DNA: TGTGCCAGCAGCCATAATCTCTATGCCATTAACTATGGCTACACCTTC

D gene: NA
J gene: TRBJ2-3
V gene: TRBV7-2
clone size: NA
CDR3 protein: CASSFRLATTDTQYF
CDR3 DNA: TGTGCCAGCAGCTTCCGTCTGGCCACCACAGATACGCAGTATTTT

D gene: TRBD1
J gene: TRBJ2-2
V gene: TRBV6-1
clone size: NA
CDR3 protein: CASSFAGGFTGELFF
CDR3 DNA: TGTGCCAGCAGTTTCGCAGGGGGCTTCACCGGGGAGCTGTTTTTT

D gene: NA
J gene: TRBJ1-5
V gene: TRBV2
clone size: few
CDR3 protein: CASSGYRVGDQPQHF
CDR3 DNA: TGTGCCAGCAGTGGATACAGGGTAGGGGATCAGCCCCAGCATTTT

D gene: NA
J gene: TRBJ1-1
V gene: TRBV29-1
clone size: NA
CDR3 protein: CSVLGVEAFF
CDR3 DNA: TGCAGCGTCCTAGGGGTTGAAGCTTTCTTT

D gene: NA
J gene: TRBJ2-3
V gene: TRBV2
clone size: NA
CDR3 protein: CASSEADNEGTDTQYF
CDR3 DNA: TGTGCCAGCAGTGAAGCGGACAACGAGGGGACAGATACGCAGTATTTT

D gene: NA
J gene: TRBJ2-3
V gene: TRBV11-2
clone size: NA
CDR3 protein: CASILRDTQYF
CDR3 DNA: TGTGCCAGCATCCTCCGGGATACGCAGTATTTT

D gene: NA
J gene: TRBJ1-1
V gene: TRBV6-7
clone size: NA
CDR3 protein: CARVPGGCTEAFF
CDR3 DNA: TGTGCCAGAGTCCCCGGTGGCTGCACTGAAGCTTTCTTT

D gene: NA
J gene: TRBJ1-2
V gene: TRBV6-1
clone size: NA
CDR3 protein: CASASYYGYTF
CDR3 DNA: TGTGCCAGCGCGTCCTACTATGGCTACACCTTC

D gene: NA
J gene: TRBJ1-1
V gene: TRBV5-5
clone size: NA
CDR3 protein: CASNSAGMNTEAFF
CDR3 DNA: TGTGCCAGCAACTCAGCCGGGATGAACACTGAAGCTTTCTTT

D gene: NA
J gene: TRBJ1-2
V gene: TRBV5-6
clone size: NA
CDR3 protein: CASSLSGTTHSYGYTF
CDR3 DNA: TGTGCCAGCAGCTTATCCGGGACTACTCATTCCTATGGCTACACCTTC

D gene: NA
J gene: TRBJ1-4
V gene: TRBV14
clone size: NA
CDR3 protein: CASSPFGDPGSAEKLFF
CDR3 DNA: TGTGCCAGCAGCCCTTTCGGGGACCCAGGGTCGGCTGAAAAACTGTTTTTT

D gene: NA
J gene: TRBJ1-3
V gene: TRBV19
clone size: NA
CDR3 protein: CASRPTGRGNTIYF
CDR3 DNA: TGTGCCAGTAGGCCAACAGGGCGCGGAAACACCATATATTTT

D gene: NA
J gene: TRBJ1-1
V gene: TRBV7-8
clone size: NA
CDR3 protein: CASSLDGAGTEAFF
CDR3 DNA: TGTGCCAGCAGCTTAGACGGAGCCGGTACTGAAGCTTTCTTT

D gene: NA
J gene: TRBJ1-1
V gene: TRBV29-1
clone size: NA
CDR3 protein: CSGGFELNTEAFF
CDR3 DNA: TGCAGCGGGGGATTTGAGCTGAACACTGAAGCTTTCTTT

D gene: NA
J gene: TRBJ2-1
V gene: TRBV5-1
clone size: NA
CDR3 protein: CASIRRNEQFF
CDR3 DNA: TGCGCCAGCATCCGACGGAATGAGCAGTTCTTC

D gene: NA
J gene: TRBJ1-5
V gene: TRBV30
clone size: NA
CDR3 protein: CAWSVQGNQPQHF
CDR3 DNA: TGTGCCTGGAGTGTACAGGGAAATCAGCCCCAGCATTTT

D gene: NA
J gene: TRBJ1-4
V gene: TRBV15
clone size: few
CDR3 protein: CATSRDLLGNGEKLFF
CDR3 DNA: TGTGCCACCAGCAGAGATCTACTCGGGAACGGTGAAAAACTGTTTTTT